This T cell receptor (beta chain) is from a study of T cell responses to AZD1222 COVID-19 vaccine. Findings and caveats of the study: Clonal diversity may have been underestimated in mostly white British donors. Nearly half of unique spike-specific TCRs reportedly avoided B.1.351 and B.1.1.7 mutated regions. At baseline, just a handful of AZD1222 recipients tested seropositive. Compared with day 0, the breadth and depth of the Spike-specific TCR repertoire rose significantly after two doses of AZD1222.

Remarks on this clone: Its antigen is not identified.

V lost 0 bases and J lost 8, with 19 bases in between. Germline V gene data show CDR1 as LGHNA and CDR2 as YNFKEQ. The CDR3 has 16 residues. Generated by immunoSEQ multiplex PCR, the TCRdb table keeps only in-frame clones and is missing some. This table has 150,000 to 200,000 clones, roughly 92% appearing once. Sequencing was performed on peripheral blood, taken 28 days after the second AZD1222 dose. This TCR derives from an adult who received the AZD1222 COVID-19 vaccine. The chain employs TRBV4-2 and TRBJ1-1; possible D gene TRBD1, 6 bases. The DNA of the CDR3 is TGTGCCAGCAGCCAAGATAGGTTACGACAGGAGAGAGAAGCTTTCTTT. Its protein is CASSQDRLRQEREAFF.